These 7 T cell receptor beta chains originate from one sample sequenced in a study of blood T cell repertoires in COVID-19. Profiling relied on immunoSEQ multiplex PCR, and the TCRdb table lists in-frame clones only, not all of them. This sample has around 260,000 clones, with around 90% found just once. Material: peripheral blood. The receptors come from a man aged 55 to 69 who had recovered from COVID-19.

The J gene is TRBJ1-4, the V gene TRBV6-5; D unclear. In germline, CDR1 is MNHEY, CDR2 SVGAGI. This CDR3 is built from 11 residues. The V and J ends lost 2 bases and 8 bases respectively, with 3 bases between them. The CDR3 spells CASSYREKLFF. The CDR3 nucleotides read TGTGCCAGCAGTTACCGGGAAAAACTGTTTTTT.

The chain carries TRBV24-1 and TRBJ2-2, with TRBD1 identical over 12 bases. After removal of 4 bases from V and 4 bases from J, the junction contained 12 bases not matched to a gene. The CDR3 has 19 amino acids. Looked up from germline, CDR1 is KGHDR and CDR2 is SFDVKD. The CDR3 sequence: CATSDTGTGGLRGTGELFF. The CDR3, as DNA: TGTGCCACCAGTGACACCGGGACAGGGGGCCTGAGAGGCACCGGGGAGCTGTTTTTT.

DNA of the CDR3: TGTGCCAGCAGGGGGACAGGGGTGAACACTGAAGCTTTCTTT. It yields the protein CASRGTGVNTEAFF. V usage is TRBV6-6 and J usage is TRBJ1-1, with 10 bases fitting TRBD1. The CDR3 sequence is 14 residues long. Germline V lookup: CDR1 MNHNY, CDR2 SVGAGI (reference sequence). V shed 6 bases and J 0 bases; nucleotides not matched to a gene: 1.

V gene TRBV11-2 combines with J gene TRBJ2-1; D is unclear. This CDR3 region has 16 residues. CDR1 is SGHAT and CDR2 is FQNNGV in the germline V gene. V was clipped by 1 base and J by 0 bases, with 10 bases between them. The CDR3 DNA reads TGTGCCAGCAGCTTAGTCCCCACGAGCTCCTACAATGAGCAGTTCTTC. This codes for CASSLVPTSSYNEQFF.

This CDR3 reads CASSLGTGRLETQYF. The CDR3 nucleotides are TGTGCCAGCAGCCTTGGGACAGGTCGATTAGAGACCCAGTACTTC. The V gene is TRBV7-2, the J gene TRBJ2-5; the match to TRBD1 covers 8 bases. This CDR3 spans 15 amino acids. With V trimmed by 5 bases and J by 4 bases, 9 bases remained unmatched. Germline V gene lookup returns CDR1 SGHTA and CDR2 FQGNSA. The entire variable domain, with the rest obtained from reference TRBV7-2 and TRBJ2-5, is as follows: GAGVSQSPSNKVTEKGKDVELRCDPISGHTALYWYRQSLGQGLEFLIYFQGNSAPDKSGLPSDRFSAERTGGSVSTLTIQRTQQEDSAVYLCASSLGTGRLETQYFGPGTRLLVL.

This rearrangement joins TRBV5-1 to TRBJ1-2; D unresolved. The length of the CDR3 is 15 residues. V gave up 2 bases and J gave up 8 bases, with 19 bases separating them. Germline V CDR1 and CDR2: SGHRS, YFSETQ. For the CDR3, the DNA is TGCGCCAGCAGCTTAGAGGGCCAGACCTATAGAGGCTACACCTTC. Its translation is CASSLEGQTYRGYTF. Full variable domain (remainder filled in from reference TRBV5-1 and TRBJ1-2): KAGVTQTPRYLIKTRGQQVTLSCSPISGHRSVSWYQQTPGQGLQFLFEYFSETQRNKGNFPGRFSGRQFSNSRSEMNVSTLELGDSALYLCASSLEGQTYRGYTFGSGTRLTVV.

The chain couples TRBV10-2 to TRBJ1-2; no firm D call. The CDR3 sequence is 13 residues long. Trimming took off 6 bases at V and 10 bases at J, with 18 bases between the two ends. CDR1 is WSHSY and CDR2 is SAAADI in the germline V gene. This CDR3 is CASRPAGREDYTF. The CDR3 DNA reads TGCGCCAGCAGACCCGCCGGTAGGGAGGACTACACCTTC.